Below are 10 T cell receptor beta chains sequenced from a single sample in a study of blood T cell repertoires in COVID-19. Clones were read by immunoSEQ multiplex PCR, and TCRdb kept only the in-frame ones, dropping some. The sample carries 300,000 or so clones, roughly 86% recorded once. The sequenced material came from peripheral blood. The receptors come from a woman between 45 and 60 years old who had recovered from COVID-19.

This chain links TRBV2 with TRBJ2-5; TRBD1 matches 9 bases. Germline CDR1 SNHLY, CDR2 FYNNEI. The junction had 12 bases not matched to a gene; V was cut back by 7 bases and J by 3 bases. CDR3 length equals 16 residues. The CDR3 reads CASTLITGGGKETQYF. Written as DNA, the CDR3 is TGTGCCAGCACCCTGATTACAGGGGGCGGGAAAGAGACCCAGTACTTC.

The rearrangement uses TRBV6-2 or TRBV6-3 and TRBJ2-1; D unresolved. Trimming left V 2 bases short and J 11 bases short, with 13 bases between. CDR1 is MNHEY, CDR2 SVGEGT, per germline. The CDR3 has 13 residues. The CDR3 loop is CASSYTAAGQQFF. Here the CDR3 DNA reads TGTGCCAGCAGTTACACAGCCGCCGGCCAGCAGTTCTTC.

This clone was seen a handful of times. V and J are TRBV27 and TRBJ1-4, with a weak D call TRBD1 (5 bases). Per the germline V gene, CDR1 is MNHEY and CDR2 is SMNVEV (reference sequence). Trimming removed 5 bases at V and 8 bases at J, with 24 bases between. The CDR3 extends over 17 amino acids. This chain's CDR3 is CASSRRTRRGEEEKLFF. In DNA, the CDR3 is TGTGCCAGCAGTCGTAGGACAAGACGTGGGGAGGAGGAAAAACTGTTTTTT. The whole variable domain, filled in from reference TRBV27 and TRBJ1-4, reads EAQVTQNPRYLITVTGKKLTVTCSQNMNHEYMSWYRQDPGLGLRQIYYSMNVEVTDKGDVPEGYKVSRKEKRNFPLILESPSPNQTSLYFCASSRRTRRGEEEKLFFGSGTQLSVL.

This rearrangement joins TRBV27 to TRBJ1-4, with a possible D match to TRBD1 (5 bases). The CDR3 consists of 17 residues. V shed 4 bases and J shed 0 bases, with 15 bases lying between them. CDR1 MNHEY and CDR2 SMNVEV come from the germline V gene (reference sequence). The chain's CDR3 is CASSSWTSPATNEKLFF. The CDR3 nucleotides read TGTGCCAGCAGTTCCTGGACAAGCCCTGCAACTAATGAAAAACTGTTTTTT.

The chain is built from TRBV5-1 and TRBJ1-3; tentative D call: TRBD1 (6 bases). The CDR3 is made up of 16 amino acids. Germline V gives CDR1 SGHRS, CDR2 YFSETQ. With 0 bases removed from V and 0 bases from J, the gap between germline ends came to 10 bases. For the CDR3, the DNA is TGCGCCAGCAGCTTGGGACAGGTGACCTCTGGAAACACCATATATTTT. Its translation: CASSLGQVTSGNTIYF.

This chain connects TRBV7-2 to TRBJ1-2; D is perhaps TRBD1 (5 bases). Germline V lookup: CDR1 SGHTA, CDR2 FQGNSA. V lost 5 bases and J lost 3, with 13 bases in between. CDR3 size: 14 residues. In DNA form, the CDR3 reads TGTGCCAGCAGCCCTCCCCGGGGGTACTATGGCTACACCTTC. It specifies CASSPPRGYYGYTF.

V gene TRBV11-2 combines with J gene TRBJ2-3, with 7 bases aligning to TRBD1. The CDR3 sequence is 14 residues long. Germline V lookup: CDR1 SGHAT, CDR2 FQNNGV. The ends lost 8 bases at V and 5 bases at J; junction bases unmatched: 10. Here the CDR3 DNA reads TGTGCCAGCCTTTTAGGGACAGAGGTAGATACGCAGTATTTT. Protein sequence: CASLLGTEVDTQYF.

The rearrangement uses TRBV19 and TRBJ2-7; a weak D match, TRBD2 (7 bases). CDR3 size: 17 residues. In germline, CDR1 is LNHDA, CDR2 SQIVND (reference sequence). V was pared by 3 bases and J by 0 bases, with 18 bases between. CDR3 residues: CASSIGRGTTSSYEQYF. The CDR3 region has the DNA TGTGCCAGTAGTATTGGGAGGGGGACTACAAGCTCCTACGAGCAGTACTTC.

The rearrangement links TRBV12-3 or TRBV12-4 to TRBJ2-5; D not certain. The CDR3 has 13 residues. V was clipped by 6 bases and J by 0 bases, with 8 bases between them. The CDR3 protein is CASSVLYQETQYF. The CDR3, as DNA: TGTGCCAGCAGCGTCCTCTACCAAGAGACCCAGTACTTC.

The chain combines TRBV5-1 with TRBJ1-4; TRBD1 is a possible D gene (5 bases). The CDR3 is 14 residues long. Trimming took off 3 bases at V and 4 bases at J, with 10 bases between the two ends. The germline gives CDR1 SGHRS, CDR2 YFSETQ. This CDR3 reads CASSWGGNNEKLFF. The CDR3 DNA reads TGCGCCAGCAGCTGGGGGGGTAATAATGAAAAACTGTTTTTT.